What follows are 8 T cell receptor beta chains derived from one specimen sequenced in a study of early stage breast cancer tumors. Profiled with immunoSEQ multiplex PCR; TCRdb holds only in-frame clones, not every one. Of more than 55,000 clones in the sample, about 85% are singletons; the top ten hold approximately 4.5%. The material sequenced was blood. These receptors were obtained from a person in their 40s with breast cancer.

The J gene is TRBJ2-1, the V gene TRBV19, with 9 bases matching TRBD1. The trim removed 5 bases at V and 2 bases at J, leaving 4 bases unmatched. There are 15 residues in the CDR3. Germline loops: CDR1 LNHDA, CDR2 SQIVND (reference sequence). The CDR3 loop is CASSPRDRAYNEQFF. In nucleotides, the CDR3 is TGTGCCAGTAGTCCCCGGGACAGGGCCTACAATGAGCAGTTCTTC.

The J gene is TRBJ1-1, the V gene TRBV10-3; the match to TRBD1 covers 8 bases. The length of the CDR3 is 14 residues. In germline, CDR1 is ENHRY, CDR2 SYGVKD. The ends lost 6 bases at V and 3 bases at J; junction bases unmatched: 6. The CDR3, as DNA: TGTGCCATCAGCGCCACAGGGGGGGACACTGAAGCTTTCTTT. This translates into CAISATGGDTEAFF.

The rearrangement links TRBV5-4 to TRBJ1-2, with a possible D match to TRBD1 (6 bases). This CDR3 is built from 15 residues. Trimming removed 4 bases at V and 1 base at J, with 14 bases between. The germline gives CDR1 SGHNT, CDR2 YYREEE (reference sequence). As DNA, the CDR3 is TGTGCCAGCAGCGTAGGGGTGGACAGTAACTATGGCTACACCTTC. Translating it yields CASSVGVDSNYGYTF.

J is TRBJ2-3 and V is TRBV27, with 9 nucleotides matching TRBD2. This CDR3 is 15 amino acids long. V shed 2 bases and J 4 bases; nucleotides not matched to a gene: 4. Germline values: CDR1 MNHEY, CDR2 SMNVEV (reference sequence). In DNA form, the CDR3 reads TGTGCCAGCAGTTTAAAGGTAGCGGGAGCAGATACGCAGTATTTT. Translated, it gives CASSLKVAGADTQYF.

The rearrangement links TRBV28 to TRBJ1-1; no definite D call. The CDR3 has 14 amino acids. Germline V gives CDR1 MDHEN, CDR2 SYDVKM. Trimming shortened V by 10 bases and J by 1 base, and 16 bases separated the two germline ends. This CDR3 reads CATSSGGKNTEAFF. The CDR3 DNA reads as TGTGCCACCTCTTCGGGCGGGAAGAACACTGAAGCTTTCTTT.

In its sample, this clone was seen a few times. The gene calls are TRBV27 and TRBJ1-3; no definite D call. The CDR3 length is 13 residues. V lost 6 bases and J 1 base, leaving 7 bases between the germline ends. Germline assignment: CDR1 MNHEY and CDR2 SMNVEV (reference sequence). CDR3 DNA: TGTGCCAGCAGACACGTTTCTGGAAACACCATATATTTT. Its translation: CASRHVSGNTIYF.

The rearrangement joins TRBV5-1 to TRBJ2-1; weak D call: TRBD1 (8 bases). This CDR3 has 13 amino acids. The ends were cut back, 4 bases at V and 12 bases at J, with 17 bases in the middle. Germline assignment: CDR1 SGHRS and CDR2 YFSETQ. The DNA for the CDR3 is TGCGCCAGCAGCACCAGCGGGACAGGAAGGCAGTTCTTC. It translates to CASSTSGTGRQFF. The full variable domain, rest sourced from reference TRBV5-1 and TRBJ2-1, is KAGVTQTPRYLIKTRGQQVTLSCSPISGHRSVSWYQQTPGQGLQFLFEYFSETQRNKGNFPGRFSGRQFSNSRSEMNVSTLELGDSALYLCASSTSGTGRQFFGPGTRLTVL.

CDR3 residues: CASSQGHFSNQPQHF. The CDR3 nucleotides read TGCGCCAGCAGCCAAGGACATTTTAGCAATCAGCCCCAGCATTTT. The rearrangement joins TRBV4-1 to TRBJ1-5; D unclear. The CDR3 is made up of 15 amino acids. The V gene's germline CDR1 is MGHRA and CDR2 YSYEKL. Trimming removed 1 base at V and 0 bases at J, with 7 bases between.